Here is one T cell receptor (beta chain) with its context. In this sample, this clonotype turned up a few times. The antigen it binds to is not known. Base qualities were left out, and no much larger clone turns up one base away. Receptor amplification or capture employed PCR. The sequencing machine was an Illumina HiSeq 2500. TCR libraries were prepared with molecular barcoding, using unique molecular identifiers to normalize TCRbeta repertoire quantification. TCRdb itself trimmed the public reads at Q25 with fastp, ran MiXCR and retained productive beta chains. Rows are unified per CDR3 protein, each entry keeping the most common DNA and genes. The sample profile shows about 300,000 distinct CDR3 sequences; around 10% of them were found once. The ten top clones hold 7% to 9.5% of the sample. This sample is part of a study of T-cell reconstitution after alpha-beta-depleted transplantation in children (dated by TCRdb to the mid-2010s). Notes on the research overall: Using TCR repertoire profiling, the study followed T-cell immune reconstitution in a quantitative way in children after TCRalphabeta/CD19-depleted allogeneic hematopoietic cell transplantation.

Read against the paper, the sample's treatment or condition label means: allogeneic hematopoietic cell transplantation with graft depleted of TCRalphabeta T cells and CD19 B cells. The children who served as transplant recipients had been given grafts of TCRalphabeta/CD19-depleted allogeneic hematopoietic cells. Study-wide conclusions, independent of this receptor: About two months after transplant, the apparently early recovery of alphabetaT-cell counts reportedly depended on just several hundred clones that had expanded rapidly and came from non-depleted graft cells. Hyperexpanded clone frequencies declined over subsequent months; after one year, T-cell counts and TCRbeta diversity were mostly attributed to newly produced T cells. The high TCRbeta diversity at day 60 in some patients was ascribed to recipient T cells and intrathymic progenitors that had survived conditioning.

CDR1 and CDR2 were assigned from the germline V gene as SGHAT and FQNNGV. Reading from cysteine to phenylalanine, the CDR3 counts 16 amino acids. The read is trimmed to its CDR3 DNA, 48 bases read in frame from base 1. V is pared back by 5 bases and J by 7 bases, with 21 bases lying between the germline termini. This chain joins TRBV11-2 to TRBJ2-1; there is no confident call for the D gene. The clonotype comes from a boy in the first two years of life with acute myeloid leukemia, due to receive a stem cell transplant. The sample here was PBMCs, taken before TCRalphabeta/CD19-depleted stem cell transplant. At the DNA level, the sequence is TGTGCCAGCAGCCCACAGAGTCTGCCTACGGAGAATGAGCAGTTCTTC. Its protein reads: CASSPQSLPTENEQFF.